This T cell receptor (beta chain) comes out of a study of cytomegalovirus exposure and HLA in healthy donors. Study-wide results and caveats: Another analysis was done later, and it associated fewer than 20,000 TCR beta sequences with HLA alleles at 0.05 false discovery rate.

The PCR was carried out with 60 Vbeta primers and 13 Jbeta primers. Libraries were prepared by immunoSEQ multiplex PCR; TCRdb keeps only in-frame clonotypes and omits some of them. The sample has under 200,000 clones; roughly 80% are singletons. Concerning this clone itself: The antigen is undetermined.

CDR3 length: 14 residues. The V gene's germline CDR1 is MNHEY and CDR2 SVGAGI. The ends were cut back, 5 bases at V and 1 base at J, with 11 bases in the middle. This receptor was identified in a woman in her thirties or forties in good health and CMV-seropositive. The sequencing sample was made of PBMCs. The chain carries TRBV6-5 and TRBJ1-1, with a weak D call TRBD1 (6 bases). The CDR3 loop reads CASSLTGKNTEAFF. CDR3 DNA sequence: TGTGCCAGCAGTCTTACAGGGAAGAACACTGAAGCTTTCTTT.